Here is one T cell receptor (beta chain) with its context. Assay used: immunoSEQ multiplex PCR; TCRdb lists only in-frame clones, some missing. The profile shows approximately 290,000 clones, 80% to 85% of them singletons. The data are from a study of blood T cell repertoires in COVID-19. Between the trimmed V and J ends, which lost 0 bases and 7 bases, there was a span of 16 bases. The CDR3 is 17 amino acids. Germline V gives CDR1 LGHNA, CDR2 YSLEER. Recruited during active infection, patients (from Seattle) were subsequently followed longitudinally. This receptor was taken from a person in their 70s with COVID-19, enrolled during active disease. Input material: peripheral blood. This sequence joins TRBV4-3 and TRBJ1-6; perhaps TRBD1 as D (5 bases). CDR3 loop: CASSQDMLAGPNSPLHF. CDR3 bases: TGCGCCAGCAGCCAAGATATGTTGGCAGGGCCAAATTCACCCCTCCACTTT.